These T cell receptor beta chains were read from a single sample in a study of blood T cell repertoires in COVID-19. Method: immunoSEQ multiplex PCR; TCRdb's copy keeps in-frame clones and lacks some. Of roughly 81,000 clones listed, around 90% were seen once; the top ten hold 6.5% to 8.5%. Sample: peripheral blood. Receptors originate from a man aged 25-40 years with acute or convalescent COVID-19. The CDR3 runs from the conserved cysteine through the conserved F or W.

CASSVADSQETQYF | TRBJ2-5 | 14 | TRBV9
CASSLALHRPINNEQYF | TRBJ2-7 | 17 | TRBV5-1
CASSVDSGNTIYF | TRBJ1-3 | 13 | TRBV5-1
CASSPAARASYEQYF | TRBJ2-7 | 15 | TRBV28
CASSRDRNYGYTF | TRBJ1-2 | 13 | TRBV11-2
CASSPSSGWTDTQYF | TRBJ2-3 | 15 | TRBV7-2
CASTTTGGGGSTEAFF | TRBJ1-1 | 16 | TRBV19
CASSLPGTGYTYEQYF | TRBJ2-7 | 16 | TRBV5-8
CASSETLGTQYF | TRBJ2-3 | 12 | TRBV6-1
CASRETRNEQYF | TRBJ2-7 | 12 | TRBV12-3/TRBV12-4
CASSLALGMRDEQYF | TRBJ2-7 | 15 | TRBV13
CASREGNQPQHF | TRBJ1-5 | 12 | TRBV27
CASSLEGARYGYTF | TRBJ1-2 | 14 | TRBV7-2
CASSTRTGISGNTIYF | TRBJ1-3 | 16 | TRBV7-2
CASSIPGQGEYQPQHF | TRBJ1-5 | 16 | TRBV19
CASSLQGITNSPLHF | TRBJ1-6 | 15 | TRBV18
CASSPTAGENIQYF | TRBJ2-4 | 14 | TRBV5-1
CASSQGQGETGELFF | TRBJ2-2 | 15 | TRBV7-3
CASSFESRNTIYF | TRBJ1-3 | 13 | TRBV28
CASSPTSGLAGTQYF | TRBJ2-3 | 15 | TRBV3-1/TRBV3-2
CASSKTPGQGGYEQYF | TRBJ2-7 | 16 | TRBV27
CASTPLGGGEQYF | TRBJ2-7 | 13 | TRBV19
CASSFGNFYEQYF | TRBJ2-7 | 13 | TRBV11-2
CASSQGYQQGNEKLFF | TRBJ1-4 | 16 | TRBV4-2
CAISESRTSGSYEQYF | TRBJ2-7 | 16 | TRBV10-3
CASSGGHADTQYF | TRBJ2-3 | 13 | TRBV7-2
CAWSVLNYGYTF | TRBJ1-2 | 12 | TRBV30
CASSDRGEVGKLFF | TRBJ1-4 | 14 | TRBV3-1/TRBV3-2
CASSFVRNEQFF | TRBJ2-1 | 12 | TRBV7-2
CASSQPRQGYEQFF | TRBJ2-1 | 14 | TRBV4-1
CASSPEGGLAGQLAKNIQYF | TRBJ2-4 | 20 | TRBV5-1
CASSGWTGGNEQFF | TRBJ2-1 | 14 | TRBV2
CASSLVGGDYGYTF | TRBJ1-2 | 14 | TRBV7-8
CASSYEGAGANVLTF | TRBJ2-6 | 15 | TRBV6-6
CASRLGSGYTF | TRBJ1-2 | 11 | TRBV28
CASSPEPPGRGQGNTIYF | TRBJ1-3 | 18 | TRBV18
CASRQGSYNSPLHF | TRBJ1-6 | 14 | TRBV27
CASSPRAGGGYNEQFF | TRBJ2-1 | 16 | TRBV7-9
CATSARDRWATQYF | TRBJ2-3 | 14 | TRBV15
CASSRQALRGYTF | TRBJ1-2 | 13 | TRBV12-3/TRBV12-4
CASSLSQTGFYEQYF | TRBJ2-7 | 15 | TRBV7-9
CASRIAGSYNEQFF | TRBJ2-1 | 14 | TRBV2
CASSFPGRRNTEAFF | TRBJ1-1 | 15 | TRBV28
CASSQGPSVFNQPQHF | TRBJ1-5 | 16 | TRBV14
CASSIDSSYEQYF | TRBJ2-7 | 13 | TRBV19
CASSPGQGRNEQFF | TRBJ2-1 | 14 | TRBV18
CAWRAPGNTGELFF | TRBJ2-2 | 14 | TRBV30
CASSPRGDRGEAFF | TRBJ1-1 | 14 | TRBV7-2
CASSQDSSRENSPLHF | TRBJ1-6 | 16 | TRBV5-4
CASSVGQGRGQPQHF | TRBJ1-5 | 15 | TRBV9
CATSLAGNNSPLHF | TRBJ1-6 | 14 | TRBV15
CASSGRRGGGEQFF | TRBJ2-1 | 14 | TRBV19
CASSAETSGSDEQFF | TRBJ2-1 | 15 | TRBV6-4